The entry below describes one T cell receptor (beta chain). These data are taken from a study of blood T cell repertoires in COVID-19. Assay: immunoSEQ multiplex PCR; the TCRdb copy retains only in-frame clones and omits some. The profile shows about 480,000 clones, approximately 92% of them singletons. The V end lost 2 bases, the J end lost 5 bases, and 10 bases lay between the germline ends. Germline V gene sequence: CDR1 SGHDT, CDR2 YYEEEE. The CDR3 covers 13 residues. The material sequenced was peripheral blood. The chain couples TRBV5-6 to TRBJ2-5, with D hard to call. The TCR comes from a man aged 18 to 35 with COVID-19, enrolled during active disease. CDR3 loop: CASSFLALETQYF. DNA of the CDR3: TGTGCCAGCAGCTTTTTGGCTCTGGAGACCCAGTACTTC.